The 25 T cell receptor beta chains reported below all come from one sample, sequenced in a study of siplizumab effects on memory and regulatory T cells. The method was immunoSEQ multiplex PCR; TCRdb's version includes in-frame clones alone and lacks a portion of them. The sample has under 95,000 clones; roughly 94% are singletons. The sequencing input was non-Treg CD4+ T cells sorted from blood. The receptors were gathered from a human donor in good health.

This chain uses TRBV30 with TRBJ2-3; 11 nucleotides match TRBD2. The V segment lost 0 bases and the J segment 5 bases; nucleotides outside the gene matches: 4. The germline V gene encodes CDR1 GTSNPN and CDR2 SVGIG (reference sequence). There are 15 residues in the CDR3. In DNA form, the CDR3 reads TGTGCCTGGAGTGTACTAGCGGGAGCGGTAGATACGCAGTATTTT. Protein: CAWSVLAGAVDTQYF.

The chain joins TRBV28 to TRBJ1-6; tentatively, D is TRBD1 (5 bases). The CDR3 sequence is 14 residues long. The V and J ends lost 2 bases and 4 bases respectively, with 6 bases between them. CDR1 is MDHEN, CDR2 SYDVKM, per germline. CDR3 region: CASSLRQYNSPLHF. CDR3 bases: TGTGCCAGCAGTTTAAGACAGTATAATTCACCCCTCCACTTT.

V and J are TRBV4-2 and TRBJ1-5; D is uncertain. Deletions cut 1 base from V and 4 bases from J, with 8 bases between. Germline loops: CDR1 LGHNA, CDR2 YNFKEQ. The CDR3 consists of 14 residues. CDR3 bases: TGTGCCAGCAGCCAAGGAAATAGAAATCAGCCCCAGCATTTT. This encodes CASSQGNRNQPQHF.

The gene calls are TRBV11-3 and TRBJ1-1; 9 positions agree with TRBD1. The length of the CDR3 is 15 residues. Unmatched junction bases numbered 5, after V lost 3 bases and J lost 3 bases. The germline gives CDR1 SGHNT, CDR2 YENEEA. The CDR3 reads CASSFTGGSDTEAFF. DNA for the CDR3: TGTGCCAGCAGCTTTACAGGGGGCTCGGACACTGAAGCTTTCTTT.

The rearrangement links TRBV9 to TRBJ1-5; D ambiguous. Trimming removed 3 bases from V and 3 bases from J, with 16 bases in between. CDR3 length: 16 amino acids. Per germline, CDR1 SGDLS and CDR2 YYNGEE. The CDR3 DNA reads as TGTGCCAGCAGCGCGGGCGTCGGGGATCTCAATCAGCCCCAGCATTTT. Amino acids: CASSAGVGDLNQPQHF.

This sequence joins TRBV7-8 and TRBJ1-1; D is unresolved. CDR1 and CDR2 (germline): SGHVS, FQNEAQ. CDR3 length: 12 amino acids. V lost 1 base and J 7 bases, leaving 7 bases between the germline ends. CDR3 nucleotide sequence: TGTGCCAGCAGCTTAGAAAGAAGTGAAGCTTTCTTT. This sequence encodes CASSLERSEAFF.

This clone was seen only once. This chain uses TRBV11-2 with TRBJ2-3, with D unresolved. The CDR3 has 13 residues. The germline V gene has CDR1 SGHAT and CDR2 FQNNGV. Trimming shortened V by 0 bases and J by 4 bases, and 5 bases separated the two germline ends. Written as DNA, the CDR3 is TGTGCCAGCAGCTTAGAACGGTCAGATACGCAGTATTTT. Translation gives CASSLERSDTQYF. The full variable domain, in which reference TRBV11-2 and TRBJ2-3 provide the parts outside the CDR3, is EAGVAQSPRYKIIEKRQSVAFWCNPISGHATLYWYQQILGQGPKLLIQFQNNGVVDDSQLPKDRFSAERLKGVDSTLKIQPAKLEDSAVYLCASSLERSDTQYFGPGTRLTVL.

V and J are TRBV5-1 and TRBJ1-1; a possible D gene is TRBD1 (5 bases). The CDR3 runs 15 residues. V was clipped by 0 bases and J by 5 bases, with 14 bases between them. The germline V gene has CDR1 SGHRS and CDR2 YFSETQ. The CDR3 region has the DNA TGCGCCAGCAGCTTGGCGGCAGGGTGGGATACTGAAGCTTTCTTT. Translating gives CASSLAAGWDTEAFF.

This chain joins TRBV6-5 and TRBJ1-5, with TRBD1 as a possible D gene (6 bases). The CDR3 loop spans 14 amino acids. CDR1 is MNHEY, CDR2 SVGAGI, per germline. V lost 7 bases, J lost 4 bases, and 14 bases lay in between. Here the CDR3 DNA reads TGTGCCAGCAACAACGGGGGCCCTAATCAGCCCCAGCATTTT. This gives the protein CASNNGGPNQPQHF.

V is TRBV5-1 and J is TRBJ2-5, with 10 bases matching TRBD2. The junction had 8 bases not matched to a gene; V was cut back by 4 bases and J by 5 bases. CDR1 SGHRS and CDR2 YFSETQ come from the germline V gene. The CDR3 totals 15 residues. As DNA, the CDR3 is TGCGCCAGCAGCAGAAGCGGGGGGGCGATCGAGACCCAGTACTTC. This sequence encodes CASSRSGGAIETQYF.

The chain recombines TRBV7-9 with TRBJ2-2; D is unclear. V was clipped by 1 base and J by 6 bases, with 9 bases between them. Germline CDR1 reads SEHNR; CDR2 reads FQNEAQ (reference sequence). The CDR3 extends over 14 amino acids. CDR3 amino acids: CASSLVGQSGELFF. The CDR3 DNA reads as TGTGCCAGCAGCTTAGTAGGGCAGTCCGGGGAGCTGTTTTTT.

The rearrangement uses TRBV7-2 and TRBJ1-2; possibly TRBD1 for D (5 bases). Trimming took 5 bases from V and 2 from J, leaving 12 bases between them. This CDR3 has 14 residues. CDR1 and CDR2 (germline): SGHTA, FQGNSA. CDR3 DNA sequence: TGTGCCAGCAGCAGGGGTGAGGGGAACTATGGCTACACCTTC. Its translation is CASSRGEGNYGYTF. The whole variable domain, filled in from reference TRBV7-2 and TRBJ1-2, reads GAGVSQSPSNKVTEKGKDVELRCDPISGHTALYWYRQSLGQGLEFLIYFQGNSAPDKSGLPSDRFSAERTGGSVSTLTIQRTQQEDSAVYLCASSRGEGNYGYTFGSGTRLTVV.

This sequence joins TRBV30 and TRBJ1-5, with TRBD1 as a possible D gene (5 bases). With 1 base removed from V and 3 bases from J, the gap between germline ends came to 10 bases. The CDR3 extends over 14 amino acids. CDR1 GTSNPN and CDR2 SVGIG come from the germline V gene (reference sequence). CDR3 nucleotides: TGTGCCTGGAGTGGGGGCAGAGACAATCAGCCCCAGCATTTT. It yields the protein CAWSGGRDNQPQHF.

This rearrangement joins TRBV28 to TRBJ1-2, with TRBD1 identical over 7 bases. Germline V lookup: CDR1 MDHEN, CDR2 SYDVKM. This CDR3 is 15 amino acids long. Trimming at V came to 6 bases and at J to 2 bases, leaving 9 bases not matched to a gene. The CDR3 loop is CASSPGGGANYGYTF. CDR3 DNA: TGTGCCAGCAGCCCAGGGGGGGGCGCGAACTATGGCTACACCTTC.

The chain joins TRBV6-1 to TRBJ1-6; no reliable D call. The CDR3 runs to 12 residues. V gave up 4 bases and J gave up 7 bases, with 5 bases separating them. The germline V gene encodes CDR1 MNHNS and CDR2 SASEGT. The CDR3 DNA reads TGTGCCAGCAGTGTCAGAAATTCACCCCTCCACTTT. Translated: CASSVRNSPLHF.

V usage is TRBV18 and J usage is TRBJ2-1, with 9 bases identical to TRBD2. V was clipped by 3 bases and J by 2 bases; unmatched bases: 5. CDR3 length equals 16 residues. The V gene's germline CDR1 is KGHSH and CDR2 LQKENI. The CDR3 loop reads CASSPLAGPTYNEQFF. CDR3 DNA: TGTGCCAGCTCACCCCTAGCGGGGCCTACCTACAATGAGCAGTTCTTC.

DNA for the CDR3: TGTGCTAGTGGTTTGGGCCCCCGACCCTTCAATGAGCAGTTCTTC. It is translated as CASGLGPRPFNEQFF. V is TRBV12-5 and J is TRBJ2-1; D remains unclear. Per germline, CDR1 LGHNT and CDR2 FRNRAP. The length of the CDR3 is 15 residues. V was clipped by 1 base and J by 6 bases, with 13 bases between them.

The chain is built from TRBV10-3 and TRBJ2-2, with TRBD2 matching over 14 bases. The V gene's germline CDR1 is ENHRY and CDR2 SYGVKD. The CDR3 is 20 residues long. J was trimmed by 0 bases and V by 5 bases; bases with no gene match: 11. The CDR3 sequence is CAISPRGGLAGESNTGELFF. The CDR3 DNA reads TGTGCCATCAGTCCAAGAGGGGGACTAGCGGGAGAGTCGAACACCGGGGAGCTGTTTTTT.

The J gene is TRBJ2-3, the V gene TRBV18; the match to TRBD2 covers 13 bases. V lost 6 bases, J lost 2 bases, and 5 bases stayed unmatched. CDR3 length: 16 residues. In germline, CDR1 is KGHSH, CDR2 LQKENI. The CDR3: CASSQLAGGSTDTQYF. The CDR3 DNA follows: TGTGCCAGCTCGCAACTAGCGGGAGGGTCCACAGATACGCAGTATTTT.

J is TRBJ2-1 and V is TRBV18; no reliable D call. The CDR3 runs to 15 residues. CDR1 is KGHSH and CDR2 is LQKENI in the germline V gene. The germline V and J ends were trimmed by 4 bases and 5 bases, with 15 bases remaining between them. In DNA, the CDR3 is TGTGCCAGCTCACAGATGGGAAACCCAGACAATGAGCAGTTCTTC. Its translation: CASSQMGNPDNEQFF.

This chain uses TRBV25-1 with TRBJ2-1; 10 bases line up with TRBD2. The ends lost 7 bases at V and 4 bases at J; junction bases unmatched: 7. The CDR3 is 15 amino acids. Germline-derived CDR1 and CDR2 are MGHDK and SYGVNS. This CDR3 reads CASTRAGGTYNEQFF. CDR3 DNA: TGTGCCAGCACTAGAGCGGGAGGGACTTACAATGAGCAGTTCTTC.

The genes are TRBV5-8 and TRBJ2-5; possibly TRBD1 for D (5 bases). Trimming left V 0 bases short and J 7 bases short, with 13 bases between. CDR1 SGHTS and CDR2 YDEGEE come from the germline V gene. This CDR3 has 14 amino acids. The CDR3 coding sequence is TGTGCCAGCAGCTTGGTGCAGGGTCAGGGGACCCAGTACTTC. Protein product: CASSLVQGQGTQYF. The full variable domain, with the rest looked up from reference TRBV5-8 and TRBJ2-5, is EAGVTQSPTHLIKTRGQQATLRCSPISGHTSVYWYQQALGLGLQFLLWYDEGEERNRGNFPPRFSGRQFPNYSSELNVNALELEDSALYLCASSLVQGQGTQYFGPGTRLLVL.

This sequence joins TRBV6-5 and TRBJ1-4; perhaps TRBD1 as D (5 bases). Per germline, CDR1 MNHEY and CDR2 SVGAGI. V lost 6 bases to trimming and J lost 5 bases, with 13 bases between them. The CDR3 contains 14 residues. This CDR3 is CASSPGTVNEKLFF. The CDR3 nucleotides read TGTGCCAGCAGCCCAGGGACGGTGAATGAAAAACTGTTTTTT.

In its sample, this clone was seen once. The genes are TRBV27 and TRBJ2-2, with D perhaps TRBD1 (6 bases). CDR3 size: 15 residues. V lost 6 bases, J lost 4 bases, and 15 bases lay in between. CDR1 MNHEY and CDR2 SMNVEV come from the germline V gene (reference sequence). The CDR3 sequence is CASRKYPGVTGELFF. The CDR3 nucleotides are TGTGCCAGCAGGAAATATCCAGGGGTCACCGGGGAGCTGTTTTTT.

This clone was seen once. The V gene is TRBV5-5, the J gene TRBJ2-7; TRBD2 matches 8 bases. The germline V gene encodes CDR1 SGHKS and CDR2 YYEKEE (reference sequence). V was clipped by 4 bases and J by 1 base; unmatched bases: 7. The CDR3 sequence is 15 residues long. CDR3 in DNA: TGTGCCAGCAGCCCTGCGGGCGGGAGGTCCTACGAGCAGTACTTC. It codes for CASSPAGGRSYEQYF.